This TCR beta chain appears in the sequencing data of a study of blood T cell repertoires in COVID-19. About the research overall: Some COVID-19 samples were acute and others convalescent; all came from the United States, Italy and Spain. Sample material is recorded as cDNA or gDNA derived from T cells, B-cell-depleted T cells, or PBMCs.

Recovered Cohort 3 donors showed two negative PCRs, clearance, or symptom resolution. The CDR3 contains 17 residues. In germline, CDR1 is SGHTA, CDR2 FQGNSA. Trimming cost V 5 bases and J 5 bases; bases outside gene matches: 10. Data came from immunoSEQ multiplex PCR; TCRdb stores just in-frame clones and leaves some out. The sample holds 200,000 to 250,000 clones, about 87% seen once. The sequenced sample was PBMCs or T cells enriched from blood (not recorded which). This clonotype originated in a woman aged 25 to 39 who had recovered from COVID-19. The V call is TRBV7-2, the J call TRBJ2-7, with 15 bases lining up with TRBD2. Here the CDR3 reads CASSARTSGGAGHEQYF. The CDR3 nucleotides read TGTGCCAGCAGCGCCCGGACTAGCGGGGGGGCTGGGCACGAGCAGTACTTC.